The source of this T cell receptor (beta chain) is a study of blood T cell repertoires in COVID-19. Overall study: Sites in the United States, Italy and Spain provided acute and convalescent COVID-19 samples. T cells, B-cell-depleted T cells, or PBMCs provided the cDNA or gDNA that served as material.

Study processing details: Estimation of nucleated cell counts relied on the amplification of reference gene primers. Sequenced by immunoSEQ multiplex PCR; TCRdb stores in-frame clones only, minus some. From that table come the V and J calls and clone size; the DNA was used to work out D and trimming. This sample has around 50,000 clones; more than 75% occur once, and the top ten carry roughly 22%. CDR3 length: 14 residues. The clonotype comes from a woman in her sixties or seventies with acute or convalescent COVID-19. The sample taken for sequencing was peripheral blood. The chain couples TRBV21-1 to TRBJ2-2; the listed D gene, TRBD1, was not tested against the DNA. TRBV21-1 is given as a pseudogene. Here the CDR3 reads CAKSGQGFAGELFF. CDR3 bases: TGTGCGAAATCAGGACAGGGATTCGCCGGGGAGCTGTTTTTT.